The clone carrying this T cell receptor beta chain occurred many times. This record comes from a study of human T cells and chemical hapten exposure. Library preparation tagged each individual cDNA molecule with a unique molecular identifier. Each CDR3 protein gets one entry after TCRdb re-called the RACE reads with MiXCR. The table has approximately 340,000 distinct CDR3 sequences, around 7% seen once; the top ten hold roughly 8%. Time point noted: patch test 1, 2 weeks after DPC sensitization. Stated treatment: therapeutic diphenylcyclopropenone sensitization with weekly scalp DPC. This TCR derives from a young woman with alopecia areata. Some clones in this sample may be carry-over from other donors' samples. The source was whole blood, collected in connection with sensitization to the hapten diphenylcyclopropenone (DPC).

This CDR3 reads CASSQDTSYNEQFF. The CDR3 region has the DNA TGCGCCAGCAGCCAAGATACCTCCTACAATGAGCAGTTCTTC. The chain employs TRBV4-3 and TRBJ2-1, with unresolved D. From germline, CDR1 is LGHNA and CDR2 YSLEER. The CDR3 length is 14 residues. The ends were cut back, 0 bases at V and 0 bases at J, with 3 bases in the middle.